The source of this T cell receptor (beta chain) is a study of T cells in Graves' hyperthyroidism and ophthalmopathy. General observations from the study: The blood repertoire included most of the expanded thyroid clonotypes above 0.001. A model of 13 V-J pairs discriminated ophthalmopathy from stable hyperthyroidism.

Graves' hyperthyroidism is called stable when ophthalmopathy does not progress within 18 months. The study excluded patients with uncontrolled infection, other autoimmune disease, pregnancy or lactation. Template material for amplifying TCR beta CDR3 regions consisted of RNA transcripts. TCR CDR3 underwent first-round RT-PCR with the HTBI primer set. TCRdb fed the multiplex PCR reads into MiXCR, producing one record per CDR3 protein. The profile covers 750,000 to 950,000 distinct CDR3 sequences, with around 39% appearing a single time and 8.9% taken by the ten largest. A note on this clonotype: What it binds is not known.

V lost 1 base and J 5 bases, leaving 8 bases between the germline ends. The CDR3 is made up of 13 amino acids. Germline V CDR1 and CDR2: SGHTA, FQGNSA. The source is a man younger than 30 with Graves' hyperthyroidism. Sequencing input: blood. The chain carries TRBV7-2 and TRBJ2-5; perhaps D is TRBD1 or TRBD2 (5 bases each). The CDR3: CASSLEWGETQYF. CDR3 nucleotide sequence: TGTGCCAGCAGCTTAGAGTGGGGGGAGACCCAGTACTTC.